The 9 T cell receptor beta chains given below trace back to one sample, sequenced in a study of blood T cell repertoires in COVID-19. The data were produced by immunoSEQ multiplex PCR, yet TCRdb's version contains in-frame clones alone and is incomplete. The sample consists of over 200,000 clones, 75% to 95% of them appearing once. The sequencing sample was made of peripheral blood. Every receptor here comes from a person aged 18 to 35 with COVID-19, enrolled during active disease.

As regards this clone: At one of its ends the junction is not consistent with the germline gene, which may arise from a read error. V usage is TRBV7-9 and J usage is TRBJ2-1; maybe TRBD2 (7 bases). CDR1 and CDR2 (germline): SEHNR, FQNEAQ (reference sequence). The CDR3 spans 12 residues. The CDR3 DNA reads as TGTGCCAGCAGCTTAGAAGGAAGGGGGAGGGTCTTC. Protein product: CASSLEGRGRVF.

V usage is TRBV4-2 and J usage is TRBJ1-5; TRBD1 agrees at 7 bases. The germline V gene has CDR1 LGHNA and CDR2 YNFKEQ. The CDR3 contains 16 residues. Losses at the gene ends were 2 bases for V and 4 bases for J; bases not matched to a gene: 8. CDR3 loop: CASSQPIAGGNQPQHF. In nucleotides, the CDR3 is TGTGCCAGCAGCCAACCCATAGCAGGGGGTAATCAGCCCCAGCATTTT.

This chain connects TRBV6-5 to TRBJ1-2; tentatively, D is TRBD1 (6 bases). Trimming stripped 6 bases from V and 6 bases from J, with 14 bases between. Looked up from germline, CDR1 is MNHEY and CDR2 is SVGAGI. The CDR3 covers 13 residues. Here the CDR3 DNA reads TGTGCCAGCAGGCGCCCTTCAGGGGATGGCTACACCTTC. Its protein product is CASRRPSGDGYTF.

The chain recombines TRBV20-1 with TRBJ2-3, with D perhaps TRBD2 (5 bases). Per the germline V gene, CDR1 is DFQATT and CDR2 is SNEGSKA (reference sequence). The CDR3 loop spans 11 amino acids. V lost 5 bases and J lost 5, with 8 bases in between. The CDR3 sequence: CSALGGDTQYF. DNA for the CDR3: TGCAGTGCTCTCGGAGGAGATACGCAGTATTTT.

The J gene is TRBJ2-6, the V gene TRBV13; no clear D gene. This CDR3 has 14 residues. V was clipped by 3 bases and J by 1 base, with 4 bases between them. Germline V gene data show CDR1 as PRHDT and CDR2 as FYEKMQ (reference sequence). CDR3 amino acids: CASSFRSGANVLTF. CDR3 nucleotide sequence: TGTGCCAGCAGCTTCAGATCTGGGGCCAACGTCCTGACTTTC. Using reference TRBV13 and TRBJ2-6 for the parts outside the CDR3, the full variable domain is AAGVIQSPRHLIKEKRETATLKCYPIPRHDTVYWYQQGPGQDPQFLISFYEKMQSDKGSIPDRFSAQQFSDYHSELNMSSLELGDSALYFCASSFRSGANVLTFGAGSRLTVL.

The V and J genes are TRBV5-6 and TRBJ1-6; TRBD1 matches at 8 bases. The CDR3 totals 14 residues. The J segment lost 9 bases and the V segment lost 3 bases, leaving 5 bases of the junction unmatched. CDR1 and CDR2 from the germline V gene are SGHDT and YYEEEE. CDR3 in amino acids: CASSYTGGSSPLHF. DNA of the CDR3: TGTGCCAGCAGCTACACAGGGGGTAGTTCACCCCTCCACTTT.

The V gene is TRBV7-2, the J gene TRBJ2-3; D might be TRBD2 (5 bases). Germline-derived CDR1 and CDR2 are SGHTA and FQGNSA. The length of the CDR3 is 16 residues. V was cut by 5 bases and J by 2 bases, with 17 bases left in between. CDR3 sequence (DNA): TGTGCCAGCAGCGATCGAACTAGTTCGGACACAGATACGCAGTATTTT. It codes for CASSDRTSSDTDTQYF.

The genes are TRBV6-2 or TRBV6-3 and TRBJ1-6; weak D call: TRBD1 (5 bases). The CDR3 contains 15 residues. V was clipped by 0 bases and J by 6 bases, with 9 bases between them. The germline V gene encodes CDR1 MNHEY and CDR2 SVGEGT. CDR3 protein: CASSYSRGGNSPLHF. The CDR3 DNA follows: TGTGCCAGCAGTTACTCGCGGGGGGGTAATTCACCCCTCCACTTT.

This sequence joins TRBV10-3 and TRBJ1-1, with TRBD1 matching over 8 bases. J gave up 3 bases and V 6 bases, and 6 bases lay outside the gene matches. Germline loops: CDR1 ENHRY, CDR2 SYGVKD. This CDR3 contains 14 residues. In nucleotides, the CDR3 is TGTGCCATCAGCTATACAGGGGGAGACACTGAAGCTTTCTTT. It yields the protein CAISYTGGDTEAFF.